The clone carrying this T cell receptor (beta chain) was counted many times. The data are from a study of metastatic and nonmetastatic thyroid tumors. No patient had received any treatment before thyroid surgery. The V end was cut by 1 base, the J end by 5 bases, with 15 bases between. The CDR3 is made up of 17 amino acids. Germline V CDR1 and CDR2: SGHVS, FQNEAQ. From the PCR reads, TCRdb re-called clones with MiXCR. Of about 17,000 clones in the sample, 20% to 25% were seen once. The material sequenced was adjacent normal tissue. The chain joins TRBV7-8 to TRBJ1-6, with D possibly being TRBD1 (6 bases). This TCR was recovered from a female donor with papillary thyroid cancer or a benign thyroid nodule (not recorded which). Some clones in this sample may be carry-over from other donors' samples. The CDR3 DNA is TGTGCCAGCAGCTTAGTTTTAGGGGACATAAATAATTCACCCCTCCACTTT. Translated, it gives CASSLVLGDINNSPLHF.